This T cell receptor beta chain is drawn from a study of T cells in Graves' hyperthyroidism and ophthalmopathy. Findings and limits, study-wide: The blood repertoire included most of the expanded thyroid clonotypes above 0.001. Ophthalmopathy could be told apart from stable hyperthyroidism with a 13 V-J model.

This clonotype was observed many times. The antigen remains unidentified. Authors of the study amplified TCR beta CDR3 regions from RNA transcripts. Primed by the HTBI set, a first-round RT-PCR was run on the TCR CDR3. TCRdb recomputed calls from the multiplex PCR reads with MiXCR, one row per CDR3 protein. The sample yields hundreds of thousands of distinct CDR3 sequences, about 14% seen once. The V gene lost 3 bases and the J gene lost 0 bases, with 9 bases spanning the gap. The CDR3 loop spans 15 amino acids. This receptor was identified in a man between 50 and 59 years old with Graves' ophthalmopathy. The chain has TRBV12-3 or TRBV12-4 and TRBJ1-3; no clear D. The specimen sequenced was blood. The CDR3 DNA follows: TGTGCCAGCAGTTTGGGCCGCGGCTCTGGAAACACCATATATTTT. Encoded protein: CASSLGRGSGNTIYF.